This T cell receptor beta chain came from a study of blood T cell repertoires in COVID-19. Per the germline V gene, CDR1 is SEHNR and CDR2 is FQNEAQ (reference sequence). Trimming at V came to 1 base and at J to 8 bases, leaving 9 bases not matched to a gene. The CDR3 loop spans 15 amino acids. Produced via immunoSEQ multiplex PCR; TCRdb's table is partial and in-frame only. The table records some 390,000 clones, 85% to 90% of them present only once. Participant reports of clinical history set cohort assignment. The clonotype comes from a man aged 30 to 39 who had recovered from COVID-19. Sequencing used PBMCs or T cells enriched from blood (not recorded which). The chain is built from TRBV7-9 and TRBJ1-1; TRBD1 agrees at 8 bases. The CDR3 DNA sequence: TGTGCCAGCAGCTTAGGACTATCAGGGGGCGCAGAAGCTTTCTTT. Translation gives CASSLGLSGGAEAFF.